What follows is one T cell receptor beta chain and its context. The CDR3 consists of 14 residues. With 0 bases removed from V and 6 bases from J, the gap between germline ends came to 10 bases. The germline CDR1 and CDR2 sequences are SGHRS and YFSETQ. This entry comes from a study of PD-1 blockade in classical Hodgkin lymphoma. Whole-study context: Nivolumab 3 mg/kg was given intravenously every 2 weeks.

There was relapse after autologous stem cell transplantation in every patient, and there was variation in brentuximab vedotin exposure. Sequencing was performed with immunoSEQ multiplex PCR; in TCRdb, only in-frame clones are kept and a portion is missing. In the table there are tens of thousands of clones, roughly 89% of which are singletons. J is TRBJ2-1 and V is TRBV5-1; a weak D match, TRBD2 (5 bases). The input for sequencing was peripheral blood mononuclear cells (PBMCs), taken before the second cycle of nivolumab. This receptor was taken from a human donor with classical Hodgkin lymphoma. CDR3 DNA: TGCGCCAGCAGCTTGGGAGGGATCCTCAATGAGCAGTTCTTC. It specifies CASSLGGILNEQFF. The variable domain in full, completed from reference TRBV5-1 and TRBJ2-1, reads KAGVTQTPRYLIKTRGQQVTLSCSPISGHRSVSWYQQTPGQGLQFLFEYFSETQRNKGNFPGRFSGRQFSNSRSEMNVSTLELGDSALYLCASSLGGILNEQFFGPGTRLTVL.